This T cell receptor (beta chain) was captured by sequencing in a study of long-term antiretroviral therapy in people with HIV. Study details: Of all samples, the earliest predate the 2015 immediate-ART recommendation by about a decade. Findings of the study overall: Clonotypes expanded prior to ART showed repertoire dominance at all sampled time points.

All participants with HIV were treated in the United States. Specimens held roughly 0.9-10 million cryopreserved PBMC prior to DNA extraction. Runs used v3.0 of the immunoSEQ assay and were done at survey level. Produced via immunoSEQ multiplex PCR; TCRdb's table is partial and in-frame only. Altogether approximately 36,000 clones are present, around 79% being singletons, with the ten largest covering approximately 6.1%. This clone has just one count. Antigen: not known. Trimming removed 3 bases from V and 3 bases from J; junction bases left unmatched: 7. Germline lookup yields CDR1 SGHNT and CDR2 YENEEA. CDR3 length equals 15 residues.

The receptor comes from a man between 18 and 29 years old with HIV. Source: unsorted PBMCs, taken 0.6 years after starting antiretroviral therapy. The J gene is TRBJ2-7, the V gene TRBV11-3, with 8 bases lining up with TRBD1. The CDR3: CASSFEPGTGYEQYF. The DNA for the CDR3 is TGTGCCAGCAGCTTCGAACCCGGGACAGGCTACGAGCAGTACTTC.